This is a list of T cell receptor beta chains from one sample in a study of CD8 T cells in Susac syndrome. TCRdb re-derived calls from the immunoSEQ multiplex PCR reads in MiXCR, one entry per CDR3 protein. This table has 120,000 or so distinct CDR3 sequences, 90% to 95% appearing once. Sample: CD4+ T cells from PBMCs. Receptors were obtained from a human donor with multiple sclerosis. Both conserved end residues are trimmed from each CDR3. The order of the fields is J gene, V gene, CDR3 protein.

J: TRBJ1-1
V: TRBV7-3
CDR3: ASRTTVNTEAF

J: TRBJ1-6
V: TRBV7-7
CDR3: ASSLDGGTPLH

J: TRBJ1-2
V: TRBV9
CDR3: ASSVSRDGYT

J: TRBJ2-5
V: TRBV24-1
CDR3: ATSDLPPGRAEKTQY

J: TRBJ1-2
V: TRBV18
CDR3: ASSHRGQGRT

J: TRBJ2-3
V: TRBV4-1
CDR3: ASSQTGVGTDTQY

J: TRBJ2-7
V: TRBV20-1
CDR3: SARDFSYEQY

J: TRBJ1-1
V: TRBV7-9
CDR3: ASRVPEDSSLGTEAF

J: TRBJ2-7
V: TRBV6-2/TRBV6-3
CDR3: ASRHPGLAVYGQY

J: TRBJ1-2
V: TRBV27
CDR3: ASSFRTGGNGYT

J: TRBJ2-7
V: TRBV2
CDR3: ASKWQSNHEQY

J: TRBJ2-5
V: TRBV2
CDR3: ASRTSGQETQY

J: TRBJ2-3
V: TRBV5-1
CDR3: ASKWETAGRTDTQY

J: TRBJ2-3
V: TRBV7-9
CDR3: ASSIGQSTDTQY

J: TRBJ2-7
V: TRBV5-1
CDR3: ASSQLATSYEQY

J: TRBJ1-5
V: TRBV16
CDR3: ASSQGSSNQPQH

J: TRBJ2-2
V: TRBV7-9
CDR3: ASSFEQGVRTGELF

J: TRBJ1-1
V: TRBV7-9
CDR3: ASSRLEGPNTEAF

J: TRBJ2-7
V: TRBV3-1
CDR3: ASRPGTGAYEQY

J: TRBJ2-1
V: TRBV5-1
CDR3: ASSSLGTGLYNEQF

J: TRBJ1-3
V: TRBV6-1
CDR3: ASRATGGTGNTIY

J: TRBJ1-5
V: TRBV6-5
CDR3: APPRLTCYNQPQH

J: TRBJ2-5
V: TRBV5-4
CDR3: ASSWPGGETQY

J: TRBJ1-5
V: TRBV19
CDR3: ASRQGANQPQH

J: TRBJ2-3
V: TRBV2
CDR3: ASSRFSSGGADTQY

J: TRBJ1-5
V: TRBV29-1
CDR3: SVGTDNQPQH

J: TRBJ2-7
V: TRBV30
CDR3: AWSPTGQEPYEQY

J: TRBJ2-5
V: TRBV20-1
CDR3: SARVRDYQETQY

J: TRBJ2-5
V: TRBV12-3/TRBV12-4
CDR3: ASRWVGGVRETQY

J: TRBJ1-1
V: TRBV5-1
CDR3: ASGPGTGLGSGRTEAF

J: TRBJ2-7
V: TRBV18
CDR3: ASSPASGRGEQY

J: TRBJ2-3
V: TRBV7-8
CDR3: ASSPTGPDTQY

J: TRBJ2-7
V: TRBV29-1
CDR3: SVTGQVPNEQY

J: TRBJ1-1
V: TRBV14
CDR3: ASADTRGTEAF

J: TRBJ1-2
V: TRBV6-1
CDR3: ASAGTDNYGYT

J: TRBJ2-3
V: TRBV6-5
CDR3: ASTQVAPSTDTQY

J: TRBJ2-3
V: TRBV9
CDR3: ASSVKAGSTDTQY

J: TRBJ1-2
V: TRBV9
CDR3: ASSPGQGKPYGYT

J: TRBJ2-1
V: TRBV20-1
CDR3: SARRAGAFNEQF

J: TRBJ2-7
V: TRBV4-2
CDR3: ASSQRARGYEQY

J: TRBJ2-2
V: TRBV18
CDR3: ASSPEYGGSGELF

J: TRBJ2-7
V: TRBV9
CDR3: ASSAPARREQY

J: TRBJ2-3
V: TRBV7-8
CDR3: ASSFDSTDTQY

J: TRBJ2-7
V: TRBV2
CDR3: ASNRDSAYEQY

J: TRBJ1-2
V: TRBV2
CDR3: ASSDLGLVGGGYT

J: TRBJ2-2
V: TRBV5-6
CDR3: ASSFSGTSVGELF

J: TRBJ1-1
V: TRBV6-2/TRBV6-3
CDR3: ASNKSFRGAF

J: TRBJ1-1
V: TRBV12-3/TRBV12-4
CDR3: ASSPGRVTEAF

J: TRBJ2-7
V: TRBV28
CDR3: ASSLGGSGYEQY

J: TRBJ1-6
V: TRBV6-5
CDR3: ASSTGEFSPLH